This TCR beta chain was identified during a study of tumor-infiltrating lymphocytes in primary liver carcinoma. Overall study: T1-T3 N0M0 was the stage of the tumors, which were roughly 4.2 to 11 cm across.

Worth noting for this clonotype: Its antigen is unidentified.

Both RNA and DNA were isolated together from roughly 20-30 mg of bulk tissue that had not been sorted. Enrolled patients were chronically infected with HBV and treatment-naive. With a constant-region primer, TCR beta cDNA was made from 450 to 550 ng of total RNA. Slightly modified ARM-PCR with three nested multiplex PCR rounds yielded TCR beta libraries. Each CDR3 protein is one row after TCRdb ran MiXCR on the multiplex PCR reads. The repertoire holds tens of thousands of distinct CDR3 sequences, with around 80% as singletons. Study results and limitations: Blood trailed tumors significantly in top-250-clone fraction (p = 0.039).

The sample comprised tumor-adjacent normal liver tissue. The TCR sequence derives from a woman aged 25 to 45 with primary liver carcinoma and hepatitis B virus infection.

DNA of the CDR3: TGTGCCAGCGGCCCCGGGACGCGGAAAGTCAATGAGCAGTTCTTC. Amino acids: CASGPGTRKVNEQFF. This rearrangement joins TRBV5-4 to TRBJ2-1; D possibly matches TRBD1 or TRBD2 (5 bases each). Germline-derived CDR1 and CDR2 are SGHNT and YYREEE (reference sequence). Deletions cut 7 bases from V and 6 bases from J, with 20 bases between. The CDR3 is 15 amino acids. The whole variable domain, filled in from reference TRBV5-4 and TRBJ2-1, reads ETGVTQSPTHLIKTRGQQVTLRCSSQSGHNTVSWYQQALGQGPQFIFQYYREEENGRGNFPPRFSGLQFPNYSSELNVNALELDDSALYLCASGPGTRKVNEQFFGPGTRLTVL.